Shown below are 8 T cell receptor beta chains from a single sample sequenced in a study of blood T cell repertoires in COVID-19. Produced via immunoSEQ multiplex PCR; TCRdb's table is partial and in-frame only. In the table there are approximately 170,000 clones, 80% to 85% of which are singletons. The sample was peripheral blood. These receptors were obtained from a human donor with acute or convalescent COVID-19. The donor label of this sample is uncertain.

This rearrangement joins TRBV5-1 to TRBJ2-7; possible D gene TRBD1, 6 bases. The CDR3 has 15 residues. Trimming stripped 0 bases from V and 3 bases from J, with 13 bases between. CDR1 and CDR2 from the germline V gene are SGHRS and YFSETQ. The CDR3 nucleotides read TGCGCCAGCAGCTTGGACAGGGCGACCTTCTACGAGCAGTACTTC. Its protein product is CASSLDRATFYEQYF.

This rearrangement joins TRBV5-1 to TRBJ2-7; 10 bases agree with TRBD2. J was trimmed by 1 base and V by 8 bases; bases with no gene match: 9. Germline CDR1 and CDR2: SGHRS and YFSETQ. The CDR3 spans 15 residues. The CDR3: CASRPGLASSYEQYF. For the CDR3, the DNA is TGCGCCAGTCGCCCGGGACTAGCGTCTTCCTACGAGCAGTACTTC.

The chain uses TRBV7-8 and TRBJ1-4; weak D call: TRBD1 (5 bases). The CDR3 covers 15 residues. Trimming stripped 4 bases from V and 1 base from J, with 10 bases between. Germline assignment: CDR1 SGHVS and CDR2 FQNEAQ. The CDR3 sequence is CASSSPGGTNEKLFF. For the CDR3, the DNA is TGTGCCAGCAGCTCCCCCGGGGGAACTAATGAAAAACTGTTTTTT.

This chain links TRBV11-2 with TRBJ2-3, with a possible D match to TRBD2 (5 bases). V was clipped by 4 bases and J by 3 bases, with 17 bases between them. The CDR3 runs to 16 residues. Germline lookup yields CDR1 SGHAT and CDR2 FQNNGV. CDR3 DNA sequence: TGTGCCAGCAGCTCTTCCTCGGACCTAGCAACAGATACGCAGTATTTT. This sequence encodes CASSSSSDLATDTQYF.

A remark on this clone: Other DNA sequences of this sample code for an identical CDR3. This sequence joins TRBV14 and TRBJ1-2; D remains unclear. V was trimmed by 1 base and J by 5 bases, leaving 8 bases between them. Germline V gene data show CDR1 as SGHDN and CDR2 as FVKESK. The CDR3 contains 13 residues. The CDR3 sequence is CASSQAQQYGYTF. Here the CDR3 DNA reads TGTGCCAGCAGCCAAGCTCAACAATATGGCTACACCTTC.

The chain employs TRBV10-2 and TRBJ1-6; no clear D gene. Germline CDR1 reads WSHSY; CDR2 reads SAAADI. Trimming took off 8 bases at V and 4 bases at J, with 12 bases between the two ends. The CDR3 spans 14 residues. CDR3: CASGGAEYNSPLHF. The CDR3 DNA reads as TGCGCCAGCGGCGGAGCAGAGTATAATTCACCCCTCCACTTT.

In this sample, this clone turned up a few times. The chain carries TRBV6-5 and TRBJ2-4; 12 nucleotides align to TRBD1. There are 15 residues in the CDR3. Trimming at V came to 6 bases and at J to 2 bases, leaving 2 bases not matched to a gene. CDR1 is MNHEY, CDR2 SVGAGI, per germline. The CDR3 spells CASSRDRGPKNIQYF. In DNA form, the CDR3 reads TGTGCCAGCAGCCGGGACAGGGGGCCCAAAAACATTCAGTACTTC.

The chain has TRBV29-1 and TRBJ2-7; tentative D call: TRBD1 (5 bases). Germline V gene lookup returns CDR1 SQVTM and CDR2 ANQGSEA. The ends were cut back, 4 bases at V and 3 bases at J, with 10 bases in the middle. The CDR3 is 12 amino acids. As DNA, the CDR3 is TGCAGCGTTGGACAGTCGAGCTACGAGCAGTACTTC. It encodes CSVGQSSYEQYF.